Listed below are T cell receptor beta chains from one sample, sequenced in a study of blood T cells in healthy people across ages. TCRdb re-derived calls from the 5' RACE reads in MiXCR, one entry per CDR3 protein. The sample carries 1.5 million or so distinct CDR3 sequences, about 40% recorded once. The sample comprised blood. These receptors all come from a woman aged 18-29 years in good health. Each CDR3 is given with its conserved first and last residue. Fields, in order: V gene, J gene, clone size, D gene, CDR3 DNA, CDR3 protein. D genes are given only for firm matches. Size tells how often a clone was seen (once, few, many) or the class of an expanded clone, and some rows leave it out.

TRBV7-2	TRBJ1-6	few	TRBD1	TGTGCCAGCAGCTTAATGACAGGGTTGGGTTCACCCCTCCACTTT	CASSLMTGLGSPLHF
TRBV6-6	TRBJ2-7	NA	TRBD1	TGTGCCATGGGACAGGGTCCCGAGCAGTACTTC	CAMGQGPEQYF
TRBV21-1	TRBJ2-5	few	NA	TGTGCCAGCAGTAAGGGGGCTCTCCAAGAGACCCAGTACTTC	CASSKGALQETQYF
TRBV4-1	TRBJ2-6	NA	NA	TGCGCCAGCAGCCAAGATCTTTACAGACACTTCTCTGGGGCCAACGTCCTGACTTTC	CASSQDLYRHFSGANVLTF
TRBV7-9	TRBJ2-5	NA	NA	TGTGCCAGCAGGTACCCGCGGGAGACCCAGTACTTC	CASRYPRETQYF
TRBV9	TRBJ1-4	NA	TRBD1	TGTGCCAGCAGCGCGCCGGGACAGCCTTATGAAAAACTGTTTTTT	CASSAPGQPYEKLFF
TRBV6-5	TRBJ2-7	NA	NA	TGTGCCAGCAACCCCGGCGTGGGTCACTACGAGCAGTACTTC	CASNPGVGHYEQYF
TRBV7-9	TRBJ1-2	few	NA	TGTGCCAGCAGCTTAGGGACAGCGGTCTATGGCTACACCTTC	CASSLGTAVYGYTF
TRBV12-3/TRBV12-4	TRBJ2-7	NA	TRBD1	TGTGCCGGCAGTGCCGGACAGGGAATCGAAGGGGCCTACGAGCAGTACTTC	CAGSAGQGIEGAYEQYF
TRBV2	TRBJ2-6	NA	NA	TGTGCCAGCAGAGGACAAAACTCTGGGGCCAACGTCCTGACTTTC	CASRGQNSGANVLTF
TRBV10-3	TRBJ2-4	NA	NA	TGTGCCATCGGAAAACAGGAGTACAATGAGCAGTACTTC	CAIGKQEYNEQYF
TRBV5-1	TRBJ2-1	few	NA	TGCGCCGGCTGTAGTGCGCAGTTCTTC	CAGCSAQFF
TRBV7-8	TRBJ2-1	few	NA	TGTGCCAGCAGCTTTATGCGGAGTGAGCAGTTCTTC	CASSFMRSEQFF
TRBV12-3/TRBV12-4	TRBJ2-3	NA	TRBD2	TGTGCCAGCAGTCCGGGACTAGCGGGAGGTCCTAGCACAGATACGCAGTATTTT	CASSPGLAGGPSTDTQYF
TRBV20-1	TRBJ2-1	few	NA	TGCAGTGCTAGAGATTTGCCGGAGCAGTTCTTC	CSARDLPEQFF
TRBV27	TRBJ2-7	NA	NA	TGTACCAGCAGTTTATTGGGGGGAGACAGTGTATACGAGCAGTACTTC	CTSSLLGGDSVYEQYF
TRBV5-1	TRBJ2-5	few	NA	TGCGCCAGCAGCTTGGTCTTGTCCAGGCAAGAGACCCAGTACTTC	CASSLVLSRQETQYF
TRBV20-1	TRBJ1-1	NA	NA	TGCAGTGCCAATGTCCGGGTGAACACTGAAGCTTTCTTT	CSANVRVNTEAFF
TRBV20-1	TRBJ2-7	NA	NA	TGCAGTGCTAGGGGGTCTCTCTACGAGCAGTACTTC	CSARGSLYEQYF
TRBV5-1	TRBJ1-1	NA	NA	TGCGCCAGCAGCTCCCCCGGACGGACGAACACTGAAGCTTTCTTT	CASSSPGRTNTEAFF
TRBV20-1	TRBJ1-5	NA	NA	TGCAGTGTTCATAGGCTCGGTCAGCCCCAGCATTTT	CSVHRLGQPQHF
TRBV19	TRBJ2-4	NA	NA	TGTGCCAGTAGTATAGATATCGCTAGCAACATTCAGTACTTC	CASSIDIASNIQYF
TRBV5-1	TRBJ2-3	NA	NA	TGCGCCAGCAGCCCAAGGGACACCGTAGGTGGTGTTGGAGATACGCAGTATTTT	CASSPRDTVGGVGDTQYF
TRBV5-1	TRBJ2-7	few	NA	TGCGCCAGCAGCCAGGCGGGCCTACCCTACGAGCAGTACTTC	CASSQAGLPYEQYF
TRBV9	TRBJ2-5	few	NA	TGTGCCAGCAGCGTAGCCCCGGGGGGCAGAGAGACCCAGTACTTC	CASSVAPGGRETQYF
TRBV29-1	TRBJ2-5	NA	TRBD2	TGCAGCGTTGGACTAGCGGGAGTGGAGCAGTACTTC	CSVGLAGVEQYF
TRBV20-1	TRBJ2-6	few	NA	TGCAGTGCTAGGCAGTTCTCTGGGGCCAACGTCCTGACTTTC	CSARQFSGANVLTF
TRBV29-1	TRBJ2-5	few	NA	TGCAGCGTTGATCAAGGGGGAGAGACCCAGTACTTC	CSVDQGGETQYF
TRBV20-1	TRBJ2-1	few	NA	TGCAGTGCTATTGGGCCGGACCGATACAATGAGCAGTTCTTC	CSAIGPDRYNEQFF
TRBV12-3/TRBV12-4	TRBJ1-1	once	NA	TGTGCCAGCAGTTCTGGAGGAGGCGGCACTGAAGCTTTCTTT	CASSSGGGGTEAFF
TRBV15	TRBJ1-2	NA	NA	TGTGCCACCAGCAGAGATCGGAGGACGATCGAAGGCTACACCTTC	CATSRDRRTIEGYTF
TRBV27	TRBJ1-5	NA	TRBD1	TGTGCCAGCAGCCCTAAGCCGGGACAGCCATATAGCAATCAGCCCCAGCATTTT	CASSPKPGQPYSNQPQHF
TRBV28	TRBJ1-1	few	NA	TGTGCCAGCAGTTGGACGGAACAGAACACTGAAGCTTTCTTT	CASSWTEQNTEAFF
TRBV4-1	TRBJ1-1	NA	TRBD1	TGCGCCAGCAGCCAACAGACGGCAGGGGGTCCCTCCATGAACACTGAAGCTTTCTTT	CASSQQTAGGPSMNTEAFF
TRBV12-5	TRBJ1-2	once	NA	TGTGCTATCCGTCGGGGGGAGGGCAACTATGGCTACACCTTC	CAIRRGEGNYGYTF
TRBV5-1	TRBJ2-1	NA	NA	TGCGCCAGCGGTAGGGAAGGATTCAATGAGCAGTTCTTC	CASGREGFNEQFF
TRBV2	TRBJ2-7	NA	NA	TGTGCCAGCAGTGCCGTCCGTTTGACCTACAATGAGCAGTACTTC	CASSAVRLTYNEQYF
TRBV25-1	TRBJ2-7	medium-sized	NA	TGTGCCAGCAGTGCCCATGGGTTCCACGAGCAGTACTTC	CASSAHGFHEQYF
TRBV12-3/TRBV12-4	TRBJ1-4	few	NA	TGTGCCAGCAGTGGACGGGGGTCAACTAATGAAAAACTGTTTTTT	CASSGRGSTNEKLFF
TRBV11-2	TRBJ1-1	few	NA	TGTGCCAGCAGCTTAACAGAGGTGAACACTGAGGCTTTCTTT	CASSLTEVNTEAFF
TRBV3-1	TRBJ2-3	few	NA	TGTGCCAGCAGCCCGACGGACCCAGATACGCAGTATTTT	CASSPTDPDTQYF
TRBV6-2/TRBV6-3	TRBJ2-7	NA	TRBD2	TGTGCCAGCAGTCCCCTGACTAGCGGGGGCTTCTCCTACGAGCAGTACTTC	CASSPLTSGGFSYEQYF
TRBV27	TRBJ2-7	NA	TRBD2	TGTGCCAGCAGCCGGGGGGGGGTCGAGCAGTACTTC	CASSRGGVEQYF
TRBV18	TRBJ2-7	few	TRBD2	TGTGCCAGCTCACCCCCCGGGACTAACCCCTACGAGCAGTACTTC	CASSPPGTNPYEQYF
TRBV28	TRBJ1-6	NA	NA	TGTGCCAGCAGTGGGGGGGATTTTAATTCACCCCTCCACTTT	CASSGGDFNSPLHF
TRBV25-1	TRBJ1-3	NA	NA	TGTGCCAGCAGTGCTTACTCTGGAAACACCATATATTTT	CASSAYSGNTIYF
TRBV5-1	TRBJ2-3	NA	TRBD1	TGCGCCAGCAGGCTTAGCCCGGGACAGGGGTCAGATACGCAGTATTTT	CASRLSPGQGSDTQYF
TRBV5-1	TRBJ2-7	NA	TRBD2	TGCGCCAGCAGCGGGGGACTAGCGGGAGGAGCGTTCGAGCAGTACTTC	CASSGGLAGGAFEQYF
TRBV5-1	TRBJ2-3	NA	NA	TGCGCCAGCAGCCCCGGTGGGGGGTTCGGGGATACGCAGTATTTT	CASSPGGGFGDTQYF
TRBV25-1	TRBJ1-4	NA	NA	TGTGCCAGCAGTGATATCGGGGGGAAACTGTTTTTT	CASSDIGGKLFF
TRBV29-1	TRBJ1-2	NA	NA	TGCAGCGTTGTGACAGAGAACTATGGCTACACCTTC	CSVVTENYGYTF
TRBV5-1	TRBJ2-1	NA	TRBD1	TGCGCCAGCCGCTTAGGACAGGGAAGTCACAATGAGCAGTTCTTC	CASRLGQGSHNEQFF